Listed below are T cell receptor beta chains from one sample, sequenced in a study of cytomegalovirus exposure and HLA in healthy donors. Produced via immunoSEQ multiplex PCR; TCRdb's table is partial and in-frame only. The table has approximately 100,000 clones, roughly nine tenths seen once; the top ten hold approximately 6.3%. Sequencing was performed on PBMCs. The receptors come from a man younger than 35 in good health and CMV-seropositive. Each CDR3 is given with its conserved first and last residue. D genes are given only for firm matches. Clone size is shown for a subset of rows, as once, few, many or a class of expanded clone.

clone_size: -
v_call: TRBV2
j_call: TRBJ1-5
d_call: TRBD1
cdr3_nt: TGTGCCAGCAGTTTACTACAGGGGGCAGGTCAGCCCCAGCATTTT
cdr3_aa: CASSLLQGAGQPQHF

clone_size: -
v_call: TRBV11-2
j_call: TRBJ1-4
d_call: TRBD1
cdr3_nt: TGTGCCAGCAGCGCGGACAGGGGGCGCGAAAAACTGTTTTTT
cdr3_aa: CASSADRGREKLFF

clone_size: -
v_call: TRBV5-4
j_call: TRBJ2-1
d_call: -
cdr3_nt: TGTGCCAGCAGCGGGCGGACTGATTACAATGAGCAGTTCTTC
cdr3_aa: CASSGRTDYNEQFF

clone_size: once
v_call: TRBV28
j_call: TRBJ1-4
d_call: TRBD1
cdr3_nt: TGTGCCAGCAGTCGAACAGGGGGCAATGAAAAACTGTTTTTT
cdr3_aa: CASSRTGGNEKLFF

clone_size: -
v_call: TRBV5-4
j_call: TRBJ2-3
d_call: -
cdr3_nt: TGTGCCAGCAGCCTAAGCGGTACTAGCACAGATACGCAGTATTTT
cdr3_aa: CASSLSGTSTDTQYF

clone_size: -
v_call: TRBV7-3
j_call: TRBJ2-2
d_call: TRBD2
cdr3_nt: TGTGCCAGCAGCTTCGTCTATCTGGGTAAGGCGGGAGCCGTCGGGGAGCTGTTTTTT
cdr3_aa: CASSFVYLGKAGAVGELFF

clone_size: -
v_call: TRBV7-3
j_call: TRBJ2-1
d_call: TRBD2
cdr3_nt: TGTGCCAGCAGCTTAACTGGGCGGGAGCCGTACAATGAGCAGTTCTTC
cdr3_aa: CASSLTGREPYNEQFF

clone_size: -
v_call: TRBV28
j_call: TRBJ2-7
d_call: TRBD1
cdr3_nt: TGTGCCACCAGACAGGGGCGGGTCGAGCAGTACTTC
cdr3_aa: CATRQGRVEQYF

clone_size: -
v_call: TRBV18
j_call: TRBJ2-5
d_call: -
cdr3_nt: TGTGCCAGCTCACCACAGCCGCAAGAGACCCAGTACTTC
cdr3_aa: CASSPQPQETQYF

clone_size: -
v_call: TRBV28
j_call: TRBJ2-1
d_call: TRBD2
cdr3_nt: TGTGCCAGCAGTTCCTTGGAGGCTAGCGGGAGGAATGAGCAGTTCTTC
cdr3_aa: CASSSLEASGRNEQFF

clone_size: -
v_call: TRBV9
j_call: TRBJ2-1
d_call: -
cdr3_nt: TGTGCCAGCAGCGTAGGGGTCTCAGGTGAGCAGTTCTTC
cdr3_aa: CASSVGVSGEQFF

clone_size: -
v_call: TRBV19
j_call: TRBJ2-3
d_call: TRBD2
cdr3_nt: TGTGCCAGTAGTGCCAATAGCGGGGGGCCGGAAGATACGCAGTATTTT
cdr3_aa: CASSANSGGPEDTQYF

clone_size: -
v_call: TRBV7-2
j_call: TRBJ2-3
d_call: -
cdr3_nt: TGTGCCAGCAGCCCACAGGGGACTCGCACAGATACGCAGTATTTT
cdr3_aa: CASSPQGTRTDTQYF

clone_size: -
v_call: TRBV11-3
j_call: TRBJ1-3
d_call: -
cdr3_nt: TGTGCCAGCTTAGGGGACTCTGGAAACACCATATATTTT
cdr3_aa: CASLGDSGNTIYF

clone_size: -
v_call: TRBV5-1
j_call: TRBJ1-2
d_call: -
cdr3_nt: TGCGCCAGCAGCTTGGTTGGGGGCGGCTACACCTTC
cdr3_aa: CASSLVGGGYTF

clone_size: -
v_call: TRBV5-1
j_call: TRBJ2-7
d_call: -
cdr3_nt: TGCGCCAGCAGCCCGGGTGGCTACTACGAGCAGTACTTC
cdr3_aa: CASSPGGYYEQYF

clone_size: -
v_call: TRBV4-3
j_call: TRBJ2-1
d_call: -
cdr3_nt: TGCGCCAGCAGCCAAGAGAACAGGGCAAATGAGCAGTTCTTC
cdr3_aa: CASSQENRANEQFF

clone_size: -
v_call: TRBV5-1
j_call: TRBJ1-5
d_call: -
cdr3_nt: TGCGCCAGCAGCTTTTCCCCAGATAGCAATCAGCCCCAGCATTTT
cdr3_aa: CASSFSPDSNQPQHF

clone_size: -
v_call: TRBV19
j_call: TRBJ2-7
d_call: -
cdr3_nt: TGTGCCAGTAGTGCCATCAGGGGAAGAAACCCCTACGAGCAGTACTTC
cdr3_aa: CASSAIRGRNPYEQYF

clone_size: -
v_call: TRBV27
j_call: TRBJ1-1
d_call: -
cdr3_nt: TGTGCCAGCAGTCTCCAGGGTTTGAACACTGAAGCTTTCTTT
cdr3_aa: CASSLQGLNTEAFF

clone_size: -
v_call: TRBV9
j_call: TRBJ1-1
d_call: -
cdr3_nt: TGTGCCAGCAGTATAGGGGGGGACGGCTTTGAAGCTTTCTTT
cdr3_aa: CASSIGGDGFEAFF

clone_size: -
v_call: TRBV27
j_call: TRBJ1-1
d_call: -
cdr3_nt: TGTGCCAGCAGGCACCCGGGGGGCAGTACTGAAGCTTTCTTT
cdr3_aa: CASRHPGGSTEAFF

clone_size: -
v_call: TRBV7-6
j_call: TRBJ1-4
d_call: TRBD1
cdr3_nt: TGTGCCAGCAGCCAAGGACAGGTTGAAAAACTGTTTTTT
cdr3_aa: CASSQGQVEKLFF

clone_size: -
v_call: TRBV11-2
j_call: TRBJ1-3
d_call: -
cdr3_nt: TGTGCCAGCAGCTTAGGTCACTCTGGAAACACCATATATTTT
cdr3_aa: CASSLGHSGNTIYF

clone_size: few
v_call: TRBV6-1
j_call: TRBJ1-4
d_call: -
cdr3_nt: TGTGCCAGCAGCTTCGAGATCTCCGAAAAACTGTTTTTT
cdr3_aa: CASSFEISEKLFF

clone_size: -
v_call: TRBV1
j_call: TRBJ1-5
d_call: -
cdr3_nt: TGCACCAGCAGCCACCGGGACAGGGCTTCGCAGCCCCAGCATTTT
cdr3_aa: CTSSHRDRASQPQHF

clone_size: -
v_call: TRBV27
j_call: TRBJ1-5
d_call: -
cdr3_nt: TGTGCCAGCGGGGTGTTGGGGGCGCTCAGCAATCAGCCCCAGCATTTT
cdr3_aa: CASGVLGALSNQPQHF

clone_size: -
v_call: TRBV21-1
j_call: TRBJ2-2
d_call: -
cdr3_nt: TGTGCCAGCAGCAAACTCACCGGGACAGCGAACACCGGGGAGCTGTTTTTT
cdr3_aa: CASSKLTGTANTGELFF

clone_size: once
v_call: TRBV4-1
j_call: TRBJ2-3
d_call: TRBD1
cdr3_nt: TGCGCCAGCAGCCAACTCACAGGGGGCGATGGAGATACGCAGTATTTT
cdr3_aa: CASSQLTGGDGDTQYF

clone_size: -
v_call: TRBV10-3
j_call: TRBJ2-7
d_call: TRBD2
cdr3_nt: TGTGCCATCACCCCCCCCGGGACTAGCGGATTATACGAGCAGTACTTC
cdr3_aa: CAITPPGTSGLYEQYF

clone_size: once
v_call: TRBV2
j_call: TRBJ1-5
d_call: -
cdr3_nt: TGTGCCAGCCTGGCAACTAATCGCAATCAGCCCCAGCATTTT
cdr3_aa: CASLATNRNQPQHF

clone_size: -
v_call: TRBV5-4
j_call: TRBJ1-3
d_call: -
cdr3_nt: TGTGCCAGCAGCTTGGACTTTAACAGTGGAAACACCATATATTTT
cdr3_aa: CASSLDFNSGNTIYF

clone_size: -
v_call: TRBV5-4
j_call: TRBJ2-2
d_call: -
cdr3_nt: TGTGCCAGCAGAAAACAGGGGGGGCTACAACGGGGAAACACCGGGGAGCTGTTTTTT
cdr3_aa: CASRKQGGLQRGNTGELFF